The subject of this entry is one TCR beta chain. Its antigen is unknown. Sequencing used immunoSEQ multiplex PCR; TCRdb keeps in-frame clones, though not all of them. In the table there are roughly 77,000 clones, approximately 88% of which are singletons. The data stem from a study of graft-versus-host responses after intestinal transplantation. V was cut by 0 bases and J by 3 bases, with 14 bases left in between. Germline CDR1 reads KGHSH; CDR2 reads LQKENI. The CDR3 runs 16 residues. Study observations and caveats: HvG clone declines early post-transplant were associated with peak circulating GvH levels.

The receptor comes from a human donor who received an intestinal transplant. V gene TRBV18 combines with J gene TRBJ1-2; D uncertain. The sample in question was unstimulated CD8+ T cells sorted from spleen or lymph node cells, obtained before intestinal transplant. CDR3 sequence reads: CASSPPGFERDYGYTF. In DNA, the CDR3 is TGTGCCAGCTCACCACCCGGGTTCGAGAGGGACTATGGCTACACCTTC.